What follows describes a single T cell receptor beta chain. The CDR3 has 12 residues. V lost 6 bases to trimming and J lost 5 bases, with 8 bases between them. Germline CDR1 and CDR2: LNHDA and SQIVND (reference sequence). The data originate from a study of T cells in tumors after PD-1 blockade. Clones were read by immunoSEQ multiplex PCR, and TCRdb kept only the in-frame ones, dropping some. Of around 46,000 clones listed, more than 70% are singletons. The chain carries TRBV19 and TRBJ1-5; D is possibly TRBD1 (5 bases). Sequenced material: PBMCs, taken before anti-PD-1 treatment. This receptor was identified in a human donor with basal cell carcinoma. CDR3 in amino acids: CASRVRDQPQHF. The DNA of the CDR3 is TGTGCCAGTAGGGTCAGGGATCAGCCCCAGCATTTT.